This T cell receptor beta chain was recovered during a study of blood T cell repertoires in COVID-19. Profiling relied on immunoSEQ multiplex PCR, and the TCRdb table lists in-frame clones only, not all of them. The sample gives 160,000 or so clones, roughly 90% of which show up once; 6.6% is in the top ten. Trimming shortened V by 7 bases and J by 3 bases, and 16 bases separated the two germline ends. The length of the CDR3 is 14 residues. Germline-derived CDR1 and CDR2 are MNHEY and SMNVEV (reference sequence). This clonotype was sampled from a woman between 45 and 60 years old who had recovered from COVID-19. The chain carries TRBV27 and TRBJ2-7; weak D call: TRBD2 (5 bases). Sequencing was performed on PBMCs or T cells enriched from blood (not recorded which). The CDR3 spells CASTPVLGSYEQYF. CDR3 sequence (DNA): TGTGCCAGCACCCCGGTTTTAGGGAGCTACGAGCAGTACTTC.